Here is one T cell receptor beta chain with its context. Which antigen it targets is not known. Base qualities were left out, and no much larger clone turns up one base away. The CDR3 numbers 13 residues from cysteine through phenylalanine. The kept DNA is CDR3 alone, 39 bases in frame from the first base. V is cut by 0 bases and J by 7 bases, and the space between the germline ends is 7 bases. The data are from a study of identical twins (dated by TCRdb to about 2016). Notes on the research overall: To test whether fetal clonotypes persist, this study deep-sequenced TCR alpha and beta repertoires from monozygotic twins, from unrelated adults of various ages, and from cord blood. To rule out contamination, replicate twin experiments were performed at different times with different library preparation protocols.

General findings and caveats noted by the study authors: Recombination models systematically underestimated out-of-frame TCR alpha sharing in monozygotic twins but agreed with sharing between unrelated individuals. Zero-insertion analyses could be partly confounded by invariant T cells such as MAIT and iNKT, although diverse VJ usage argued against such confounding for most clonotypes. The excess sharing between twins in beta out-of-frame sequences was weaker because fewer shared sequences reduced the signal-to-noise ratio. Fewer insertions were carried by abundant cord blood beta clonotypes, a similar but weaker trend appeared in young adult naive repertoires, and no such trend appeared in memory repertoires. Because the same donors could not be followed over many years, the conclusions relied on cross-sectional statistical analysis. Compared with coincidental sharing between unrelated individuals, out-of-frame TCR alpha sequences shared between twins showed an excess of sequences with low generation probability.

Only healthy Caucasian donors were included. Three unrelated non-twin adults were additionally sequenced: a male aged 18 to 30, a male aged 50 to 60 and a female aged 50 to 60. Using Miltenyi CD45RO+ enrichment and human naive T-cell isolation kits, memory (CD45RO+) and naive T cells were isolated from PBMC. Library generation was performed with 5' RACE. TCRdb lists the instrument as Illumina HiSeq 2000. A universal primer binding site was added through template switching, and the final cDNA carried a unique molecular identifier so that TCR cDNA molecules could be counted accurately. Specific primers in the conserved constant-segment region were used to synthesize first-strand cDNA for TCR alpha and beta chains. To control for contamination, every cDNA library was double barcoded, receiving both a SMART-Mk sample barcode and Illumina barcodes. TruSeq adapter sequences and Illumina sample barcodes were added in two successive PCR steps. TCR alpha and beta cDNA libraries were sequenced on the Illumina HiSeq platform with custom primers. On the authors' methods: MiGEC was used to process raw reads and extract unique molecular identifiers, and MiXCR was used to find CDR3 positions. For each individual, recombination models were inferred using an EM algorithm with the repgenHMM and IGoR tools. The analysis of shared clonotypes was done with the tcR package in R, with sharing normalized by the product of cloneset sizes. To study raw recombination free of thymic and clonal selection effects, out-of-frame nonproductive sequences were analyzed. TCRdb's own reprocessing of the public reads used fastp at Q25 and MiXCR and kept productive beta chains. Rows with a matching CDR3 protein are joined into one entry that keeps the most common DNA and genes. These V and J calls rely on TCRdb rather than the paper's analysis. The sample contains approximately 690,000 distinct CDR3 sequences, around 5.7% of them found a single time. The top ten constitute approximately 2% of the sample.

The sample comprised naive T cells sorted from blood. In light of the paper, this sample's cell subset or site label describes: cells isolated with a human naive T-cell isolation kit. The TCR comes from a young man in good health. The sequence is built from TRBV12-3 or TRBV12-4 and TRBJ1-5; no D gene is confidently identified. The nucleotide sequence reads as follows: TGTGCCAGCAGTTTAGCGGAGCCACAGCCCCAGCATTTT. Translated, it gives CASSLAEPQPQHF.